This paragraph reports one TCR beta chain. Its antigen is unidentified. This specimen belongs to a study of T-cell memory formation after mild COVID-19. Study findings and constraints: Contracting clones, day 15 to 85, had balanced CD4/CD8, and later expanders favored CD4+.

The CDR3 totals 16 residues. CDR1 is SGDLS, CDR2 YYNGEE, per germline. Losses at the gene ends were 3 bases for V and 5 bases for J; bases not matched to a gene: 13. TCRdb redid the calling of the 5' RACE reads with MiXCR, one entry per CDR3 protein. The table shows roughly 300,000 distinct CDR3 sequences, with approximately 7.6% occurring only once. Sequencing was carried out using PBMCs or a T cell subset sorted from them (not recorded which). The rearrangement joins TRBV9 to TRBJ1-2, with TRBD1 matching over 7 bases. This TCR derives from a man in his late teens or twenties who had mild COVID-19 (a few samples of this study predate the infection). Cell type and time point are not known. The CDR3 region has the DNA TGTGCCAGCAGCGGCCGGACAGGCAGCCGAACATATGGCTACACCTTC. Translating gives CASSGRTGSRTYGYTF.